These 5 T cell receptor beta chains share one sample of origin, sequenced in a study of blood T cell repertoires in COVID-19. Data came from immunoSEQ multiplex PCR; TCRdb stores just in-frame clones and leaves some out. The sample has 37,000 or so clones, around four fifths seen once. The specimen was peripheral blood. The receptors derive from a human donor in a cohort sampled during active COVID-19.

V is TRBV14 and J is TRBJ2-3; 8 nucleotides align to TRBD1. The CDR3 has 13 amino acids. Trimming removed 4 bases from V and 6 bases from J; junction bases left unmatched: 3. From germline, CDR1 is SGHDN and CDR2 FVKESK. The chain's CDR3 is CASSPDRVDTQYF. The CDR3, as DNA: TGTGCCAGCAGCCCGGACAGGGTTGATACGCAGTATTTT.

The CDR3 sequence is CASSAGRNEKLFF. DNA for the CDR3: TGTGCCAGTAGTGCGGGGAGAAATGAAAAACTGTTTTTT. The chain uses TRBV19 and TRBJ1-4, with D hard to call. Trimming shortened V by 5 bases and J by 5 bases, and 9 bases separated the two germline ends. The CDR3 extends over 13 amino acids. CDR1 LNHDA and CDR2 SQIVND come from the germline V gene (reference sequence). The full variable domain, in which reference TRBV19 and TRBJ1-4 provide the parts outside the CDR3, is DGGITQSPKYLFRKEGQNVTLSCEQNLNHDAMYWYRQDPGQGLRLIYYSQIVNDFQKGDIAEGYSVSREKKESFPLTVTSAQKNPTAFYLCASSAGRNEKLFFGSGTQLSVL.

CDR3 DNA sequence: TGTGCCAGCAGCGTAGACAGGGATGGCTATGGCTACACCTTC. It codes for CASSVDRDGYGYTF. This chain joins TRBV9 and TRBJ1-2; possible D gene TRBD1, 6 bases. Germline lookup yields CDR1 SGDLS and CDR2 YYNGEE. V lost 0 bases and J 4 bases, leaving 10 bases between the germline ends. CDR3 length: 14 amino acids.

V usage is TRBV5-1 and J usage is TRBJ1-3, with 10 bases lining up with TRBD1. This CDR3 has 17 amino acids. V gave up 4 bases and J gave up 0 bases; unmatched junction bases: 7. Germline V lookup: CDR1 SGHRS, CDR2 YFSETQ. CDR3 amino acids: CASSTGQGGISGNTIYF. The CDR3 nucleotides are TGCGCCAGCAGCACTGGACAGGGGGGCATCTCTGGAAACACCATATATTTT. Combining the CDR3 with reference TRBV5-1 and TRBJ1-3 gives the whole variable domain KAGVTQTPRYLIKTRGQQVTLSCSPISGHRSVSWYQQTPGQGLQFLFEYFSETQRNKGNFPGRFSGRQFSNSRSEMNVSTLELGDSALYLCASSTGQGGISGNTIYFGEGSWLTVV.

This chain uses TRBV15 with TRBJ1-4; TRBD1 matches 12 bases. Germline V gives CDR1 LNHNV, CDR2 YYDKDF (reference sequence). The CDR3 is 16 residues long. V trimming: 2 bases; J trimming: 10 bases; junction bases outside the gene matches: 8. The CDR3 DNA sequence: TGTGCCACCAGCAGACCACCGGGACAGGGGGCGGGAAAACTGTTTTTT. Protein product: CATSRPPGQGAGKLFF.